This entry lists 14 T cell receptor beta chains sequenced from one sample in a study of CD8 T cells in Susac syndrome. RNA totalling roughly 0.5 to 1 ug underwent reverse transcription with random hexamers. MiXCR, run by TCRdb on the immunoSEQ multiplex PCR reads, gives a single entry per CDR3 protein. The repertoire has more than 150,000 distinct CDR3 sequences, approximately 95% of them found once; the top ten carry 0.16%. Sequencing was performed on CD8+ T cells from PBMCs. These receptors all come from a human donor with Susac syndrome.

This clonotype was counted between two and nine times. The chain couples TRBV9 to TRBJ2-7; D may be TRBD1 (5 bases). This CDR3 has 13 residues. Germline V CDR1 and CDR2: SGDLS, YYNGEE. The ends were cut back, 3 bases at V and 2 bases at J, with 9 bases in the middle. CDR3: CASSAVGAYEQYF. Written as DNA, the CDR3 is TGTGCCAGCAGCGCCGTAGGGGCCTACGAGCAGTACTTC.

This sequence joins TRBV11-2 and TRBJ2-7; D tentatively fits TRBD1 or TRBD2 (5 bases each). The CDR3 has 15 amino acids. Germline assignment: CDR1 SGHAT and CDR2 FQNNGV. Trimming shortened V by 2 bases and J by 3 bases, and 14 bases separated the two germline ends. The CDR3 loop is CASSLSRDGYYEQYF. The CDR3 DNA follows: TGTGCCAGCAGCTTAAGTAGGGACGGTTACTACGAGCAGTACTTC.

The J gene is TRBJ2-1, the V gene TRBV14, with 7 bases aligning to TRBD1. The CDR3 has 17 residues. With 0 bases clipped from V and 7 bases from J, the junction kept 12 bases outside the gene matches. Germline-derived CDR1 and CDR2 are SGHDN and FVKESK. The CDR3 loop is CASSQEPPHGTANEQFF. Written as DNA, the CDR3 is TGTGCCAGCAGCCAAGAGCCCCCCCACGGGACAGCAAATGAGCAGTTCTTC.

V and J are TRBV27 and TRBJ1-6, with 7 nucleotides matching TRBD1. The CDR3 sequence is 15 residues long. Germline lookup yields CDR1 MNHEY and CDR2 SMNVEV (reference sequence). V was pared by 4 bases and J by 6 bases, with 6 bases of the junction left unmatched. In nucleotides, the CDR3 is TGTGCCAGCAGTTCCGAGGGGGCGTTTAATTCACCCCTCCACTTT. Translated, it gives CASSSEGAFNSPLHF.

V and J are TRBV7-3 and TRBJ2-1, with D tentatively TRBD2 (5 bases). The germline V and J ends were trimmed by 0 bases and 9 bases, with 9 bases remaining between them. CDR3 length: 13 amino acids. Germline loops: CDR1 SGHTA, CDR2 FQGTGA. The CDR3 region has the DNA TGTGCCAGCAGCTTAACTGAAAGCGGTGAGCAGTTCTTC. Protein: CASSLTESGEQFF.

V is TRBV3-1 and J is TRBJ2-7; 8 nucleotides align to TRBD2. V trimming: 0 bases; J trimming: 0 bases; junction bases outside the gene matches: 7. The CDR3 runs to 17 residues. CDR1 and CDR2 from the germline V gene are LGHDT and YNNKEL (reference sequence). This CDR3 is CASSQDGGGPYSYEQYF. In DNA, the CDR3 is TGTGCCAGCAGCCAAGATGGCGGGGGGCCCTACTCCTACGAGCAGTACTTC.

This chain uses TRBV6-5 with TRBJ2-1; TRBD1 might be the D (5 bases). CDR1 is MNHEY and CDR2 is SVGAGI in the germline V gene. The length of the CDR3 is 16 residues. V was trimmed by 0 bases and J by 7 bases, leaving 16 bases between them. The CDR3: CASSYSSRGPLNEQFF. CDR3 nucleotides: TGTGCCAGCAGTTACTCGTCTAGGGGCCCCCTAAATGAGCAGTTCTTC.

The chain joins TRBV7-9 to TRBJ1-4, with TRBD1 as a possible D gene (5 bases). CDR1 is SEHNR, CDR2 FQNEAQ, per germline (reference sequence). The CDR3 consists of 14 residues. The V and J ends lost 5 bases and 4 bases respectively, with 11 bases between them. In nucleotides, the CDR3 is TGTGCCAGCAGCCCCCGAGGGGTTAATGAAAAACTGTTTTTT. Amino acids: CASSPRGVNEKLFF.

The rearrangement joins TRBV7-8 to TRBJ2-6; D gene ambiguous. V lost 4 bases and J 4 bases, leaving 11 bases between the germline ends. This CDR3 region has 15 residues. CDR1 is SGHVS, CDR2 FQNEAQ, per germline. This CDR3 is CASSSEGTGANVLTF. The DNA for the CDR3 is TGTGCCAGCAGCTCTGAAGGTACCGGGGCCAACGTCCTGACTTTC.

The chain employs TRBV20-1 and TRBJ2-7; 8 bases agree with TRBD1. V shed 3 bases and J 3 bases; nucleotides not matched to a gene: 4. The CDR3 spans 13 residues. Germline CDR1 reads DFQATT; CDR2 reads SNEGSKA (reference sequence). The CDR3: CSASHRGYYEQYF. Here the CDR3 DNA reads TGCAGTGCTAGTCACAGGGGGTACTACGAGCAGTACTTC.

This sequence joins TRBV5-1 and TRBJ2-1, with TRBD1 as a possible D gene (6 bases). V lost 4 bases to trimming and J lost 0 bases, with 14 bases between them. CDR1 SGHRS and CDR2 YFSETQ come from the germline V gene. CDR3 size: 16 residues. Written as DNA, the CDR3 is TGCGCCAGCAGCGAAAGGGGGTACAGCTCCTACAATGAGCAGTTCTTC. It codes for CASSERGYSSYNEQFF. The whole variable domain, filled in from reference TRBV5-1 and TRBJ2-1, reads KAGVTQTPRYLIKTRGQQVTLSCSPISGHRSVSWYQQTPGQGLQFLFEYFSETQRNKGNFPGRFSGRQFSNSRSEMNVSTLELGDSALYLCASSERGYSSYNEQFFGPGTRLTVL.

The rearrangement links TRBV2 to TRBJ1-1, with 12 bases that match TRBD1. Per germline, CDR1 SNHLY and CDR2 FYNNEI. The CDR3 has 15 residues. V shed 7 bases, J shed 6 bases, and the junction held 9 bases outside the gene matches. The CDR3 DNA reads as TGTGCCAGCAATGTGGTGGGACAGGGGGCGTCTGAAGCTTTCTTT. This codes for CASNVVGQGASEAFF.

The CDR3 DNA is TGCAGTGTCACAGACTCTGGGGCCAACGTCCTGACTTTC. This encodes CSVTDSGANVLTF. The chain uses TRBV20-1 and TRBJ2-6; D remains ambiguous. Trimming removed 7 bases at V and 0 bases at J, with 7 bases between. This CDR3 is built from 13 residues. Germline assignment: CDR1 DFQATT and CDR2 SNEGSKA (reference sequence).

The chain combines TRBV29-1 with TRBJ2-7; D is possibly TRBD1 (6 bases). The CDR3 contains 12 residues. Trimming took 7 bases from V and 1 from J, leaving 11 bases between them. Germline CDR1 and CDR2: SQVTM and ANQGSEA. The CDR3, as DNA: TGCAGCGCAAGTACAGGGTCCTACGAGCAGTACTTC. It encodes CSASTGSYEQYF.